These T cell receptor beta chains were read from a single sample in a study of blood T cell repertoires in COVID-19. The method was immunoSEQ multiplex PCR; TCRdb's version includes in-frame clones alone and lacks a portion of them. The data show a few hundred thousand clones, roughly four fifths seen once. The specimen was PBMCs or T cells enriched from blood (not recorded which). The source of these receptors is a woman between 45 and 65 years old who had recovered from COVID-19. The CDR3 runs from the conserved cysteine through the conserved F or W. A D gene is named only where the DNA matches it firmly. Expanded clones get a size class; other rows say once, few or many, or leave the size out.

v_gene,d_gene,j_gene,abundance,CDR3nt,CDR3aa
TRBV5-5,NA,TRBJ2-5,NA,TGTGCCAGCACTCCTCGGGTGAGCGAGACCCAGTACTTC,CASTPRVSETQYF
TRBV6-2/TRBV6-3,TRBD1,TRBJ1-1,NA,TGTGCCAGCAGTTACCGACGGGCGGGACAGGGCGGCACTGAAGCTTTCTTT,CASSYRRAGQGGTEAFF
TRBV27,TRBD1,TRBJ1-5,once,TGTGCCAGCAGGGTACAGGGGGACAATCAGCCCCAGCATTTT,CASRVQGDNQPQHF
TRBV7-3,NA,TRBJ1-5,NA,TGTGCCAGCAGCTCCAATACAGATCAGCCCCAGCATTTT,CASSSNTDQPQHF
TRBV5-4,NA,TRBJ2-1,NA,TGTGCCAGCAGCTTGAGGTCAGGAACGACCAATGAGCAGTTCTTC,CASSLRSGTTNEQFF
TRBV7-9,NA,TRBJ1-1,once,TGTGCCAGCAGCTTAGCGGGGGGTCCCGTAGGGAGTTGGGAGGTTCCTTTCTTT,CASSLAGGPVGSWEVPFF
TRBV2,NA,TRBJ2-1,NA,TGTGCCAGCGAGGTGGCCTTCGCCAAGAGGAACAATGAGCAGTTCTTC,CASEVAFAKRNNEQFF
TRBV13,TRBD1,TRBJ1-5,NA,TGTGCCAGCAGCCGACAGGGGGTCGAGCAGCCCCAGCATTTT,CASSRQGVEQPQHF
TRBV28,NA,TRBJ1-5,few,TGTGCCAGCAGTCCTGGGGGGGGATCCAATCAGCCCCAGCATTTT,CASSPGGGSNQPQHF
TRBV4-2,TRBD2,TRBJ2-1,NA,TGTGCCAGCAGCATCCAGGGGACTAGCGGGATTCGATTCGGGGGAGGTGAGCAGTTCTTC,CASSIQGTSGIRFGGGEQFF
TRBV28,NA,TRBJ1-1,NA,TGTGCCAGCAGTTTAGTCCAGGGGAACACTGAAGCTTTCTTT,CASSLVQGNTEAFF
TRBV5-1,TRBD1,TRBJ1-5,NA,TGCGCCAGCAGCTTGGGGGTGGGACAGAATCAGCCCCAGCATTTT,CASSLGVGQNQPQHF
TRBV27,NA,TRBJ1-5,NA,TGTGCCAGCAGCGTTAACAGGGATAGCAATCAGCCCCAGCATTTT,CASSVNRDSNQPQHF
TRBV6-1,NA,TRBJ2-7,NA,TGTGCCAGCAGTGAATTTGGACTAACCTACGAGCAGTACTTC,CASSEFGLTYEQYF
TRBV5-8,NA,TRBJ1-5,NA,TGTGCCAGCAGCTTTGGGGAGGTTTATAGCAATCAGCCCCAGCATTTT,CASSFGEVYSNQPQHF
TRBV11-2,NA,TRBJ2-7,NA,TGTGCCAGCAGGCGGTTAGAGGGGCGGGGAGAGCAGTACTTC,CASRRLEGRGEQYF
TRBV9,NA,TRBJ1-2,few,TGTGCCAGCAGCGTAACCCAGGGTTTCTATGGCTACACCTTC,CASSVTQGFYGYTF
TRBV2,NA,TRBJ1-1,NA,TGTGCCAGCAGAACAAACACGGATTGGAGGACTGAAGCTTTCTTT,CASRTNTDWRTEAFF
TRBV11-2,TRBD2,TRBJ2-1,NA,TGTGCCAGCAGCTCAGCGGGACTTAGGGAGGGTGAGCAGTTCTTC,CASSSAGLREGEQFF
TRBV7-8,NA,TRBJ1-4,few,TGTGCCAGCAGCGTAAGGGGCGGTGGGGAAAAACTGTTTTTT,CASSVRGGGEKLFF
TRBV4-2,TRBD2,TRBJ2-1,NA,TGTGCCAGCAGCCAAGATTGGCGGGAGGTGATTGAGCAGTTCTTC,CASSQDWREVIEQFF
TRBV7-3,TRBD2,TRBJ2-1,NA,TGTGCCAGCAGCTTAACCCAACTACTAGCGGGAGGGTCAAATGAGCAGTTCTTC,CASSLTQLLAGGSNEQFF
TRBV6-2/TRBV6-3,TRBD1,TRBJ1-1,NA,TGTGCCAGCACCCCGAGGCTTTTGACAGGGAGACCCACTGAAGCTTTCTTT,CASTPRLLTGRPTEAFF
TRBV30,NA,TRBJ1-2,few,TGTGCCTGGAGCCCTGTAGGGGGTAGCTATGGCTACACCTTC,CAWSPVGGSYGYTF
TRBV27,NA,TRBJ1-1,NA,TGTGCCAGCAGTTTACAGGCTCAGGGAAGGGCCACTGAAGCTTTCTTT,CASSLQAQGRATEAFF
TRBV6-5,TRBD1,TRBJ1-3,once,TGTGCCAGCAGTTACAGGGGACAGGGATTAGGAAACACCATATATTTT,CASSYRGQGLGNTIYF
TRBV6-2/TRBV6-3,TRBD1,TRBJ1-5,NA,TGTGCCAGCAGTCGGACAGGGGTGGGGGTCAATCAGCCCCAGCATTTT,CASSRTGVGVNQPQHF
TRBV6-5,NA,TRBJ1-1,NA,TGTGCCAGCAGCGATGGGGCTGCCGGGGAAGCTTTCTTT,CASSDGAAGEAFF
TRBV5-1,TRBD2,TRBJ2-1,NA,TGCGCCAGCAGCTTGGCGGGACTGGGAGCGGGAGGAGTGGACAATGAGCAGTTCTTC,CASSLAGLGAGGVDNEQFF
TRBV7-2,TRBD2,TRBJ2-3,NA,TGTGCCAGCAGCTGGACCGGGACTAGCGGGGGGAAGGCAGATACGCAGTATTTT,CASSWTGTSGGKADTQYF
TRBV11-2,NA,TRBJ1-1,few,TGTGCCAGCAGCTTAGGCGACACTGAAGCTTTCTTT,CASSLGDTEAFF
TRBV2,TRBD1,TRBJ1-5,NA,TGTGCCAGCAGTCAATACAGGGGTCAGCCCCAGCATTTT,CASSQYRGQPQHF
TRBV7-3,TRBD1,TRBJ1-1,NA,TGTGCCAGCAGCGTACAGGGGGAGAACACTGAAGCTTTCTTT,CASSVQGENTEAFF
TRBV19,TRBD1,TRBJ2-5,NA,TGTGCCAGTAGTCCCCACCCGACAGGGGTAGGGGAGACCCAGTACTTC,CASSPHPTGVGETQYF
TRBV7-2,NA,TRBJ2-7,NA,TGTGCCAGCAGCTTAGAAGGACACTCGACCTTCTACGAGCAGTACTTC,CASSLEGHSTFYEQYF
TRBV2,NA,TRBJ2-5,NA,TGTGCCAGCGGGGCGTACCAAGAGACCCAGTACTTC,CASGAYQETQYF
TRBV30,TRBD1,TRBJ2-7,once,TGTGCCTGGAGTCCAACCGGGACAGCCTACGAGCAGTACTTC,CAWSPTGTAYEQYF
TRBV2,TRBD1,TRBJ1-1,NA,TGTGCCACCGTGGACAGGGTCGTTGAAGCTTTCTTT,CATVDRVVEAFF
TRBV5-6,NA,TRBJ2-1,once,TGTGCCAGCAGCTCCTCCGTCCTGGGCGTCCACTCCTACAATGAGCAGTTCTTC,CASSSSVLGVHSYNEQFF
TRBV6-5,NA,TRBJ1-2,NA,TGTGCCAGCAGACAACAGGCGTCCTATGGCTACACCTTC,CASRQQASYGYTF
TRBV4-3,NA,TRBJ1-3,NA,TGCGCCAGCAGCCAAGATCTATTGCAGGCTGTGGGAAACACCATATATTTT,CASSQDLLQAVGNTIYF